Detailed here is one T cell receptor (beta chain). Its specificity is not known. The CDR3 has 13 residues. V lost 6 bases and J lost 6; bases outside the gene matches: 7. These data belong to a study of Graves' ophthalmopathy and Graves' hyperthyroidism. Aged 18 to 65, the patients with hyperthyroidism had under 2 months' duration and were newly diagnosed. Pregnancy or lactation, uncontrolled infections and other autoimmune diseases were grounds for excluding patients. RNA transcripts were the template, and TCR beta CDR3 regions were amplified from them. In the first round, RT-PCR was carried out with HTBI primers, and a multiplex PCR formed the second round. TCRdb re-analysed the multiplex PCR reads in MiXCR, keeping a single row per CDR3 protein. Here the sample spans 900,000 to 1,200,000 distinct CDR3 sequences, 35% to 45% being singletons. Study-wide results and limits: Using 13 signatures, a model distinguished ophthalmopathy from stable hyperthyroidism, reaching 87.88% sensitivity and 80% to 83% specificity. Blood contained most expanded thyroid clonotypes exceeding 0.001 frequency.

The chain is built from TRBV12-3 or TRBV12-4 and TRBJ1-1, with TRBD1 matching over 7 bases. The TCR was taken from an adult man with Graves' hyperthyroidism. The source material was peripheral blood or thyroid tissue (not recorded which). This CDR3 reads CASSRGMFAEAFF. The CDR3 DNA is TGTGCCAGCAGCAGGGGGATGTTCGCTGAAGCTTTCTTT.